The rows below give T cell receptor beta chains drawn from one sample of a study of CD4 T cells in relation to SARS-CoV-2 and coronaviruses. Repertoires were generated with immunoSEQ multiplex PCR, while TCRdb's copy carries only in-frame clones and drops some. The sample consists of about 18,000 clones, approximately 75% of them appearing once. These receptors are not linked to any known antigen. The specimen sequenced was CD4+ T cells from PBMCs, cultured in vitro. The origin of the receptors is a human donor in good health. The CDR3 runs from the conserved cysteine through the conserved F or W. The D gene is left open where the match is weak. Size is stated for part of the rows, as once, few or many counts, or as a class when the clone is expanded.

DNA	CDR3	D	V	J	size
TGTGCCACCGGGGGGCTCCGACGAGCCGCCGGAAACACCATATATTTT	CATGGLRRAAGNTIYF	-	TRBV28	TRBJ1-3	-
TGCAGCGTAGAAAGGACAGGGGGCAACGAGCAGTACTTC	CSVERTGGNEQYF	TRBD1	TRBV29-1	TRBJ2-7	-
TGTGCCAGCAGCCGCTCGGGGCCGATGAACACTGAAGCTTTCTTT	CASSRSGPMNTEAFF	-	TRBV3-1/TRBV3-2	TRBJ1-1	-
TGTGCCAGCAGTTACCGGGACAGTTACAATGAGCAGTTCTTC	CASSYRDSYNEQFF	TRBD1	TRBV6-2/TRBV6-3	TRBJ2-1	-
TGTGCCAGCAGCCGGCCGAACACCGGGGAGCTGTTTTTT	CASSRPNTGELFF	-	TRBV7-3	TRBJ2-2	-
TGTGCCAGCAGTCAGGGGGCTGGAAACACCATATATTTT	CASSQGAGNTIYF	TRBD1	TRBV12-3/TRBV12-4	TRBJ1-3	-
TGTGCCAGCAGCTTAGCAAGTTGGCAGGGTGGGTTCTTC	CASSLASWQGGFF	-	TRBV7-9	TRBJ2-1	-
TGTGCCAGCAGCTTTGTCCGAGACAGCAGGATCCCTCGCCTGAACACTGAAGCTTTCTTT	CASSFVRDSRIPRLNTEAFF	-	TRBV5-4	TRBJ1-1	-
TGTGCTAGTGGTTCCGGTGTGTTTGGGGGGCGCGCCTATGGCTACACCTTC	CASGSGVFGGRAYGYTF	-	TRBV12-5	TRBJ1-2	few
TGTGCCAGTAGTCGCACGGGACTAGCGGGAGCGGTGGCCAAAAACATTCAGTACTTC	CASSRTGLAGAVAKNIQYF	TRBD2	TRBV19	TRBJ2-4	-
TGTGCCAGCAGCCAAGAAGGAACGAGCGGCTTCTACGAGCAGTACTTC	CASSQEGTSGFYEQYF	-	TRBV3-1/TRBV3-2	TRBJ2-7	-
TGCGCCAGCAGTCATTGGGTGGACAGGGAAGAGACCCAGTACTTC	CASSHWVDREETQYF	TRBD1	TRBV5-1	TRBJ2-5	-
TGTGCCTACCTGACGGGGCGAGCTAACTATGGCTACACCTTC	CAYLTGRANYGYTF	-	TRBV30	TRBJ1-2	once
TGTGCCATCAGTGATGGTGCAACTAATGAAAAACTGTTTTTT	CAISDGATNEKLFF	-	TRBV10-3	TRBJ1-4	-
TGTGCCAGCAGCTTAGAGGGGACAATGGGTACTGAAGCTTTCTTT	CASSLEGTMGTEAFF	-	TRBV7-9	TRBJ1-1	-
TGTGCCAGCAGCTTAAGCGGGAGGGTCAATGAGCAGTTCTTC	CASSLSGRVNEQFF	TRBD2	TRBV11-3	TRBJ2-1	-
TGTGCCAGCAGCCCAACCAGACTGGGAACGGGGCCCCAGCATTTT	CASSPTRLGTGPQHF	-	TRBV5-6	TRBJ1-5	-
TGTGCCAGCAGTGGGGGTATTATCACAGATACGCAGTATTTT	CASSGGIITDTQYF	-	TRBV3-1/TRBV3-2	TRBJ2-3	-
TGTGCCAGTAGTATAACAAGACAGCAGCCCCAGCATTTT	CASSITRQQPQHF	-	TRBV19	TRBJ1-5	-
TGTGCCAGCAGCGGCGGGACAGAGAACACTGAAGCTTTCTTT	CASSGGTENTEAFF	TRBD1	TRBV7-9	TRBJ1-1	-
TGTGCCAGCAGCTCGACAGGCCCACCTCCCTACGAGCAGTACTTC	CASSSTGPPPYEQYF	-	TRBV5-6	TRBJ2-7	-
TGCGCCAGCAGCCCGACCGGGACTAGCGGGAGGACGGGCGAGCAGTACTTC	CASSPTGTSGRTGEQYF	TRBD2	TRBV4-1	TRBJ2-7	-
TGTGCTAGTGGTTTGGTACGGGGGGAGCAGTACTTC	CASGLVRGEQYF	-	TRBV12-5	TRBJ2-7	few
TGTGCCTGGAGTTCAGGGGGCTATGGCTACACCTTC	CAWSSGGYGYTF	TRBD1	TRBV30	TRBJ1-2	-
TGCAGCGTTGTCACTCCAGGGGGTAACACCATATATTTT	CSVVTPGGNTIYF	TRBD1	TRBV29-1	TRBJ1-3	few
TGTGCCAGCACCGCGGGGTATCAAAATTATGGCTACACCTTC	CASTAGYQNYGYTF	-	TRBV6-5	TRBJ1-2	-
TGTGCAAGTCGCTTAAGTCAGGTCGAAGCTTTCTTT	CASRLSQVEAFF	-	TRBV12-2	TRBJ1-1	-
TGTGCCAGCAGCCGGGGGGTGGGGAGTGAGCAGTTCTTC	CASSRGVGSEQFF	TRBD2	TRBV28	TRBJ2-1	-
TGTGCCAGCAGCTTAGGCTTCGGGACAGGGGCCTACAATGAGCAGTTCTTC	CASSLGFGTGAYNEQFF	TRBD1	TRBV7-9	TRBJ2-1	-
TGTGCCAGCAGCATCACAGGGGGCTTGACCAATGAGCAGTTCTTC	CASSITGGLTNEQFF	TRBD1	TRBV11-2	TRBJ2-1	few
TGTGCCAGCGATCCCGGGACAGGTGTGAGGAACACTGAAGCTTTCTTT	CASDPGTGVRNTEAFF	TRBD1	TRBV6-4	TRBJ1-1	-
TGTGCCAGCAGCTTAGGGACAGGGTTCGGTAGTCAGCCCCAGCATTTT	CASSLGTGFGSQPQHF	TRBD1	TRBV7-6	TRBJ1-5	-
TGTGCCAGCAGCAAAGGGGGTGAGCCGCCCACTTCGCACAATGAGCAGTTCTTC	CASSKGGEPPTSHNEQFF	-	TRBV21-1	TRBJ2-1	-
TGTGCCAGCAGCCCCTTGGGACTCTACAATGAGCAGTTCTTC	CASSPLGLYNEQFF	-	TRBV3-1/TRBV3-2	TRBJ2-1	-
TGTGCCAGCAGCTTAGACAGGGTATCGGCGTTCTTC	CASSLDRVSAFF	-	TRBV7-8	TRBJ2-1	-
TGTGCCAGCAGCCCTTTAAAGGGTCCCGGTAATGGCTACACCTTC	CASSPLKGPGNGYTF	-	TRBV9	TRBJ1-2	-
TGTGCCAGCAGTTTATTACATTCAGATACGCAGTATTTT	CASSLLHSDTQYF	-	TRBV6-5	TRBJ2-3	once
TGTGCCACCAGTGATGGGGGTTCACCCCTCCACTTT	CATSDGGSPLHF	-	TRBV24-1	TRBJ1-6	-
TGCGCCAGCAGTGTAGGAGGGGCGGTACAGCATTTT	CASSVGGAVQHF	-	TRBV10-2	TRBJ1-5	few
TGTGCCAGTAGTGCGACAGGGAGCAATCAGCCCCAGCATTTT	CASSATGSNQPQHF	TRBD1	TRBV19	TRBJ1-5	few
TGTGCCAGCAGCCAAGTGTCAGGGGGCAACACTGAAGCTTTCTTT	CASSQVSGGNTEAFF	TRBD1	TRBV14	TRBJ1-1	-
TGTGCCACCAGCATAGAAGAAGGAGAGACCCAGTACTTC	CATSIEEGETQYF	-	TRBV15	TRBJ2-5	-
TGTGCCAGCTCACCAGGGACAGCTAACACTGAAGCTTTCTTT	CASSPGTANTEAFF	TRBD1	TRBV18	TRBJ1-1	-
TGTGCCAGCAGCAAGAGAGGGGGGATGATTTACGAGCAGTACTTC	CASSKRGGMIYEQYF	-	TRBV13	TRBJ2-7	once
TGTGCCAGCAGTTTAAGGCCAGAGACCCAGTACTTC	CASSLRPETQYF	-	TRBV12-3/TRBV12-4	TRBJ2-5	once
TGTGCCAGCAGCTTAGTCTCCGGGGCAGAGACCCAGTACTTC	CASSLVSGAETQYF	-	TRBV7-2	TRBJ2-5	once
TGTGCCAGCAGTTCCGGGACAAATAACTATGGCTACACCTTC	CASSSGTNNYGYTF	-	TRBV6-6	TRBJ1-2	-
TGTGCCTGGGGAAAGGAGGGGGGTCAGCCCCAGCATTTT	CAWGKEGGQPQHF	-	TRBV30	TRBJ1-5	-
TGTGCCAGCAGAAGGGAGCGGGACTACGAGCAGTACTTC	CASRRERDYEQYF	TRBD2	TRBV2	TRBJ2-7	-
TGTGCCAGCAGCTTGGACCGTAATCAGCCCCAGCATTTT	CASSLDRNQPQHF	-	TRBV7-2	TRBJ1-5	-
TGTGCCATCAGTGAGTTTCGGACAGGGGGCTTAACCGGGGAGCTGTTTTTT	CAISEFRTGGLTGELFF	TRBD1	TRBV10-3	TRBJ2-2	-
TGCGCCAGCAGCTTGGTGGGACAGTCCTCTGGAAACACCATATATTTT	CASSLVGQSSGNTIYF	TRBD1	TRBV5-1	TRBJ1-3	-
TGTGCCAGCAGCCAAGATCACGGTCGAGGGACCCAGCAGTACTTC	CASSQDHGRGTQQYF	-	TRBV3-1/TRBV3-2	TRBJ2-7	few
TGCAGTGCTAGTGCCCTAGCGGGAGGGCCGCATGAGCAGTTCTTC	CSASALAGGPHEQFF	TRBD2	TRBV20-1	TRBJ2-1	-
TGTGCCAGCAGCTTAGGGTCGGGGGCCAACTATGGCTACACCTTC	CASSLGSGANYGYTF	-	TRBV7-2	TRBJ1-2	-
TGTGCCACCAGTGACGCCTCTGCGGAGACATACAATGAGCAGTTCTTC	CATSDASAETYNEQFF	-	TRBV24-1	TRBJ2-1	-
TGTGCCAGCAGCCCCGATGGTGGGAGTGGAGATGAGCAGTTCTTC	CASSPDGGSGDEQFF	-	TRBV7-7	TRBJ2-1	-
TGTGCCAGCTCACCGGGCGATAGCAATCAGCCCCAGCATTTT	CASSPGDSNQPQHF	-	TRBV18	TRBJ1-5	few
TGTGCCAGCAGTTTAATCCGGGACAGTGAAGAGACCCAGTACTTC	CASSLIRDSEETQYF	TRBD1	TRBV28	TRBJ2-5	-
TGTGCCATCAGTGACAATTACGGGACCCTAGTCCAACAGTTCTTC	CAISDNYGTLVQQFF	-	TRBV10-3	TRBJ2-1	-